This entry is about one T cell receptor beta chain. TCRdb keeps only in-frame clones here, not all; method: immunoSEQ multiplex PCR. The sample holds 40,000 to 60,000 clones; 85% to 95% are singletons and the top ten take under 0.95%. This sample is drawn from a study of T cell changes during pregnancy in multiple sclerosis. Germline CDR1 is MNHNS and CDR2 is SASEGT. Trimming took 11 bases from V and 4 from J; bases not matched to a gene: 4. This CDR3 contains 14 residues. The sequences come from CD4+ T cells from peripheral blood mononuclear cells, collected in the third trimester of pregnancy. The clonotype comes from a female donor with multiple sclerosis, enrolled in a pregnancy study. J is TRBJ2-2 and V is TRBV6-1, with 13 bases aligning to TRBD2. CDR3 nucleotides: TGTGCCGGTCGACTAGCGGGGGGCACCGGGGAGCTGTTTTTT. This translates into CAGRLAGGTGELFF.